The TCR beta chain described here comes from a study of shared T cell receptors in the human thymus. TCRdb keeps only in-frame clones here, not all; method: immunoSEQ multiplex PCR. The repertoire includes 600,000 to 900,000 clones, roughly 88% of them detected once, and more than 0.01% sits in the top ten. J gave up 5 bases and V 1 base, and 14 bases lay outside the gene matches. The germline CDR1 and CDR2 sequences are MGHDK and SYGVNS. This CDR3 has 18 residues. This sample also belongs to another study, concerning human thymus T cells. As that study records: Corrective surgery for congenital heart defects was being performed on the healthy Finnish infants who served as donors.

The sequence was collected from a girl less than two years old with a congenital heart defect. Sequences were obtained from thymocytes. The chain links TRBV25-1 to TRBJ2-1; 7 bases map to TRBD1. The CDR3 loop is CASSESAGGALHDNEQFF. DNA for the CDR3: TGTGCCAGCAGTGAATCCGCAGGGGGTGCCTTACATGACAATGAGCAGTTCTTC.